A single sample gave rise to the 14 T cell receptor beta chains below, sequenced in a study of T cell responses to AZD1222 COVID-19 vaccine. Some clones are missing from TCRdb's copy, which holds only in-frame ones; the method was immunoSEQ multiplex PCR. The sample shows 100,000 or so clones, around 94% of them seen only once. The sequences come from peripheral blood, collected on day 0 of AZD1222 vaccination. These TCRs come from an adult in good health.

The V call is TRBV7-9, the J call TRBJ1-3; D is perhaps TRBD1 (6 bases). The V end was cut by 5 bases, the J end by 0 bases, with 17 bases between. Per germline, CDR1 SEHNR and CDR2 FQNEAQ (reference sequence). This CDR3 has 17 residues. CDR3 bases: TGTGCCAGCAGCCCAAGGACAGCCGCGAGCTCTGGAAACACCATATATTTT. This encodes CASSPRTAASSGNTIYF.

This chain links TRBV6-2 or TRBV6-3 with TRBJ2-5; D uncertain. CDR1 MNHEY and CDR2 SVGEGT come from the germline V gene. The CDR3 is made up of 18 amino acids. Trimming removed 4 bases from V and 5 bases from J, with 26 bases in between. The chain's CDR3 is CASSFNLRKTGLVETQYF. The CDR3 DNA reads TGTGCCAGCAGTTTCAACCTGAGAAAAACTGGATTGGTGGAGACCCAGTACTTC.

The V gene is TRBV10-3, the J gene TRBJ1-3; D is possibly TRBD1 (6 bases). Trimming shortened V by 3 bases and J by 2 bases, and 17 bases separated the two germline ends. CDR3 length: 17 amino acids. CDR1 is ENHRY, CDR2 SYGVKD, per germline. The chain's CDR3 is CAISEQGNISPGNTIYF. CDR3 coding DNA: TGTGCCATCAGTGAACAGGGTAATATTAGCCCTGGAAACACCATATATTTT.

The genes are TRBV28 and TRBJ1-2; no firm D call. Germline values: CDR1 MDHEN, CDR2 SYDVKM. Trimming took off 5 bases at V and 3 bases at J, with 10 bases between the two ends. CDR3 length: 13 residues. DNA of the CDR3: TGTGCCAGCAGTCTAGATCTCTACTATGGCTACACCTTC. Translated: CASSLDLYYGYTF.

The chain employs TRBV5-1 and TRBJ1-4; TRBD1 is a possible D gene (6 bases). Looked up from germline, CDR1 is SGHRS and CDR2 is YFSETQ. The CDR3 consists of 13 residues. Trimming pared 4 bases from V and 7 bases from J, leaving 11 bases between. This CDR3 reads CASSPGQFEKLFF. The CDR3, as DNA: TGCGCCAGCAGCCCGGGACAATTTGAAAAACTGTTTTTT.

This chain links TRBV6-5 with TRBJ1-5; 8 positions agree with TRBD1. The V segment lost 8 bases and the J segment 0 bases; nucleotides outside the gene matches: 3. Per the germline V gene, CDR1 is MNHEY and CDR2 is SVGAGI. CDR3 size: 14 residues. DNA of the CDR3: TGTGCCAGCCGGACAGGGAATAGCAATCAGCCCCAGCATTTT. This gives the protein CASRTGNSNQPQHF.

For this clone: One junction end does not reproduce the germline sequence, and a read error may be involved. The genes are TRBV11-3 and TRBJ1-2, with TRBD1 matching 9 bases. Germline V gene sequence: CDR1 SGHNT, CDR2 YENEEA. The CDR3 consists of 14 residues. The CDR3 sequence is CASSPTQGAGHTSF. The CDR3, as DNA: TGTGCCAGCAGCCCTACACAGGGGGCCGGACACACCTCCTTC.

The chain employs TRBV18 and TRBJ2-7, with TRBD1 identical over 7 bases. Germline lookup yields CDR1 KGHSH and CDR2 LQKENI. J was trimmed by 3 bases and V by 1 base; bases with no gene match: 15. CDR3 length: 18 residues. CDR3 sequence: CASSPQGTGTDVLYEQYF. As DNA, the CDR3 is TGTGCCAGCTCACCACAGGGTACCGGGACAGATGTCCTCTACGAGCAGTACTTC.

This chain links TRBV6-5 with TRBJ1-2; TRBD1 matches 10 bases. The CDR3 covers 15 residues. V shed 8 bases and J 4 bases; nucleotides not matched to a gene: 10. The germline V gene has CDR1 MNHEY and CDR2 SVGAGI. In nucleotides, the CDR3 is TGTGCCAGCCGGAGGGGGGGACAGGGGTCCTATGGCTACACCTTC. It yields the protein CASRRGGQGSYGYTF.

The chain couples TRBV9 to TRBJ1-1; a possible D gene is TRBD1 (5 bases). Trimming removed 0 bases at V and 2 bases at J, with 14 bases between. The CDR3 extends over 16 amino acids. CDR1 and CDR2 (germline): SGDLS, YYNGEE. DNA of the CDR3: TGTGCCAGCAGCGTAGTGAAGGGGAGCGGTAACACTGAAGCTTTCTTT. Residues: CASSVVKGSGNTEAFF.

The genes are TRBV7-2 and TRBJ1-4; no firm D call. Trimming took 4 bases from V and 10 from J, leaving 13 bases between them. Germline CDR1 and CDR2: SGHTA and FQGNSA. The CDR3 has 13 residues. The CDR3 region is CASSSPPSGKLFF. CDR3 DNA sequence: TGTGCCAGCAGCTCCCCCCCGAGTGGAAAACTGTTTTTT.

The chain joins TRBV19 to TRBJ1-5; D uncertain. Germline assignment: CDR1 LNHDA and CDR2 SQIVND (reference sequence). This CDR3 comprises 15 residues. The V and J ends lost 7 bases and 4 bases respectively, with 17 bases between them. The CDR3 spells CASTPGARLNQPQHF. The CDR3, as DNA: TGTGCCAGTACCCCCGGTGCCAGACTGAATCAGCCCCAGCATTTT.

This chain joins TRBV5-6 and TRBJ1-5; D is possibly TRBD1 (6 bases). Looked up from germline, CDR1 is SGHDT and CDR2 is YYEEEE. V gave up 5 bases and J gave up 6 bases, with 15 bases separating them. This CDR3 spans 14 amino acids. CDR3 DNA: TGTGCCAGCAGTTACAGGGTTGCAAGTCAGCCCCAGCATTTT. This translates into CASSYRVASQPQHF.

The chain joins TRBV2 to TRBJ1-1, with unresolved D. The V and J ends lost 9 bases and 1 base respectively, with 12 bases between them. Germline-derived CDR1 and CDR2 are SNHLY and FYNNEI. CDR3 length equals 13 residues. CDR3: CAREIRRNTEAFF. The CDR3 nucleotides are TGTGCCAGAGAGATACGTCGGAACACTGAAGCTTTCTTT.